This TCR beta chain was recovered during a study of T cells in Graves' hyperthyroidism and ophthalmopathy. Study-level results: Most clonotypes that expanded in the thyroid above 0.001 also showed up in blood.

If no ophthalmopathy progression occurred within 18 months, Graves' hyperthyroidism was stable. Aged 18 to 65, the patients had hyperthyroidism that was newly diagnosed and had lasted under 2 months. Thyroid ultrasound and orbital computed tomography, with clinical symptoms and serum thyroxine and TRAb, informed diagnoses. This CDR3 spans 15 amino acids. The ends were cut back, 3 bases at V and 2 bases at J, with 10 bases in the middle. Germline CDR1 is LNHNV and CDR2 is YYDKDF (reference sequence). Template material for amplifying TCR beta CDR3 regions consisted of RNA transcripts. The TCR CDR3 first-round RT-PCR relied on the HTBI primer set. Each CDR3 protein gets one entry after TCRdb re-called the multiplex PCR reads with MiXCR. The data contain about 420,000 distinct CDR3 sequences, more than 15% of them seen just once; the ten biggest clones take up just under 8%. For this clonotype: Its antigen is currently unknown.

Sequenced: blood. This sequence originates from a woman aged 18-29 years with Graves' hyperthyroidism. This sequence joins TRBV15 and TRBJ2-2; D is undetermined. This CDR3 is CATSRSSFNTGELFF. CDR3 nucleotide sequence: TGTGCCACCAGCAGGAGTTCTTTCAACACCGGGGAGCTGTTTTTT.